A selection of T cell receptor beta chains follows, all from one sample in a study of T-cell reconstitution after alpha-beta-depleted transplantation in children. MiXCR, run by TCRdb on the PCR reads, gives a single entry per CDR3 protein. This sample has 98,000 or so distinct CDR3 sequences, with less than 25% found just once. The material was PBMCs, obtained before TCRalphabeta/CD19-depleted stem cell transplant. These receptors were taken from a boy aged 2 to 9 with acute lymphoblastic leukemia, due to receive a stem cell transplant. Both conserved end residues are trimmed from each CDR3. Fields, in order: D gene, J gene, V gene, clone size, CDR3 protein. A D gene is named only where the DNA matches it firmly. The size of a clone is reported for some rows only, either as once, few or many, or as a class for expanded clones.

d_call: TRBD1
j_call: TRBJ1-1
v_call: TRBV5-1
clone_size: few
cdr3_aa: ASSLASGDSTGAVSRYMNTEAF

d_call: NA
j_call: TRBJ2-3
v_call: TRBV15
clone_size: many
cdr3_aa: AIKGGLHTDTQY

d_call: TRBD1
j_call: TRBJ2-3
v_call: TRBV20-1
clone_size: few
cdr3_aa: SANPLGTGRGIDTQY

d_call: NA
j_call: TRBJ1-2
v_call: TRBV5-1
clone_size: NA
cdr3_aa: ASSLEPGRTYGYT

d_call: NA
j_call: TRBJ2-4
v_call: TRBV19
clone_size: NA
cdr3_aa: ASSNREGAKNIQY

d_call: NA
j_call: TRBJ1-2
v_call: TRBV28
clone_size: NA
cdr3_aa: ASSLNPNLGGYT

d_call: TRBD2
j_call: TRBJ2-5
v_call: TRBV20-1
clone_size: few
cdr3_aa: SATSGRAYEETQY

d_call: TRBD2
j_call: TRBJ2-7
v_call: TRBV29-1
clone_size: few
cdr3_aa: SVQRLADPYEQY

d_call: NA
j_call: TRBJ2-5
v_call: TRBV18
clone_size: NA
cdr3_aa: ASSPQFIETQY

d_call: NA
j_call: TRBJ1-1
v_call: TRBV6-2/TRBV6-3
clone_size: NA
cdr3_aa: ASNGRSLWAF

d_call: NA
j_call: TRBJ2-3
v_call: TRBV29-1
clone_size: few
cdr3_aa: SVDPEDTQY

d_call: TRBD2
j_call: TRBJ2-2
v_call: TRBV27
clone_size: many
cdr3_aa: ASSTPSGENTGELF

d_call: NA
j_call: TRBJ2-1
v_call: TRBV5-1
clone_size: few
cdr3_aa: ASSFTQTNENNEQF

d_call: TRBD2
j_call: TRBJ2-3
v_call: TRBV15
clone_size: few
cdr3_aa: ATSSGLAKSTDTQY

d_call: NA
j_call: TRBJ2-7
v_call: TRBV5-1
clone_size: few
cdr3_aa: ASSLESMDLHYEQY